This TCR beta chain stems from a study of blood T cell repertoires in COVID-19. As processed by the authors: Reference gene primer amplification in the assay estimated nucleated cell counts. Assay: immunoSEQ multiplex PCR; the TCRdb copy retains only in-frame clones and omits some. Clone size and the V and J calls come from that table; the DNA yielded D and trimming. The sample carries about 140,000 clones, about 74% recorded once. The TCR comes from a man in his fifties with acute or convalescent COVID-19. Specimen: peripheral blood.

This CDR3 is CASSHGLAASTDTQYF. The CDR3 nucleotides read TGTGCCAGCAGCCATGGACTAGCTGCCAGCACAGATACGCAGTATTTT. The chain links TRBV3-1 (or the pseudogene TRBV3-2) to TRBJ2-3; 8 nucleotides match TRBD2. From germline, CDR1 is LGHDT and CDR2 YNNKEL (reference sequence). The CDR3 contains 16 residues. The ends lost 3 bases at V and 0 bases at J; junction bases unmatched: 5.